This TCR beta chain was captured by sequencing in a study of T cells in Graves' hyperthyroidism and ophthalmopathy. This clonotype was observed at least ten times. Its antigen is still unknown. PBMCs came from more than 9.5 ml fresh peripheral blood. From RNA transcripts, TCR beta CDR3 regions were amplified. An initial round of RT-PCR targeting the TCR CDR3 relied on the HTBI primer set. One entry per CDR3 protein results from TCRdb running MiXCR on the multiplex PCR reads. The repertoire includes 600,000 to 750,000 distinct CDR3 sequences, about 18% of them detected once, and about 14% sits in the top ten. This CDR3 is 14 amino acids long. V trimming: 8 bases; J trimming: 0 bases; junction bases outside the gene matches: 5. Germline V gives CDR1 SNHLY, CDR2 FYNNEI. Findings and limits, study-wide: Among thyroid clonotypes expanded above 0.001, most also appeared in blood.

This sequence joins TRBV2 and TRBJ1-1, with TRBD1 identical over 8 bases. This receptor was obtained from a middle-aged man with Graves' hyperthyroidism. Sequencing was performed on blood. DNA for the CDR3: TGTGCCAGCCGGGACAGGAGAATGAACACTGAAGCTTTCTTT. Protein sequence: CASRDRRMNTEAFF.